The 29 T cell receptor beta chains presented below share a single source sample, sequenced in a study of human T cells and chemical hapten exposure. MiXCR, applied by TCRdb to the RACE reads, yields one record per CDR3 protein. The sample carries around 120,000 distinct CDR3 sequences, about an eighth recorded once. The time point denotes: patch test 1, 2 weeks after DPC sensitization. Sample treatment: therapeutic diphenylcyclopropenone sensitization with weekly scalp DPC. The sample here was whole blood, taken in connection with sensitization to the hapten diphenylcyclopropenone (DPC). The receptors shown here come from a woman aged 45 to 65 with alopecia areata. Some clones in this sample may be carry-over from other donors' samples.

The chain recombines TRBV24-1 with TRBJ2-5; TRBD1 is a possible D gene (6 bases). Trimming stripped 4 bases from V and 1 base from J, with 12 bases between. This CDR3 contains 15 residues. Germline V gene lookup returns CDR1 KGHDR and CDR2 SFDVKD. As DNA, the CDR3 is TGTGCCACCAGTGACCCGACAGGCTCCCAAGAGACCCAGTACTTC. Translated: CATSDPTGSQETQYF.

This clonotype showed up many times. V is TRBV7-6 and J is TRBJ1-6, with 7 bases that match TRBD1. The CDR3 extends over 15 amino acids. The germline gives CDR1 SGHVS, CDR2 FNYEAQ. After removal of 1 base from V and 7 bases from J, the junction contained 4 bases not matched to a gene. The DNA of the CDR3 is TGTGCCAGCAGCTTAGTAGGGACAGAGAATTCACCCCTCCACTTT. This gives the protein CASSLVGTENSPLHF.

The J gene is TRBJ1-1, the V gene TRBV20-1; tentatively, D is TRBD1 (5 bases). The germline V gene encodes CDR1 DFQATT and CDR2 SNEGSKA (reference sequence). The CDR3 has 16 residues. V lost 7 bases and J lost 3, with 24 bases in between. The CDR3 DNA reads TGCAGTGTAAAGAGCTGGGGGGTCAGGCGGCACACTGAAGCTTTCTTT. This encodes CSVKSWGVRRHTEAFF.

This sequence joins TRBV28 and TRBJ2-3, with D possibly TRBD2 on 5 matching bases. V was clipped by 3 bases and J by 5 bases, with 27 bases between them. Per the germline V gene, CDR1 is MDHEN and CDR2 is SYDVKM. The length of the CDR3 is 19 residues. The CDR3 reads CASSFAYGGPSNSIDTQYF. DNA of the CDR3: TGTGCCAGCAGTTTTGCCTACGGAGGACCGTCGAATTCGATAGATACGCAGTATTTT.

This clonotype was seen a handful of times. The rearrangement joins TRBV5-1 to TRBJ1-6; no clear D gene. The V end was cut by 0 bases, the J end by 8 bases, with 12 bases between. Germline V CDR1 and CDR2: SGHRS, YFSETQ. The CDR3 is 15 residues long. The CDR3 sequence is CASSLEVPPDSPLHF. In DNA form, the CDR3 reads TGCGCCAGCAGCTTGGAGGTGCCGCCGGATTCACCCCTCCACTTT.

The CDR3: CSVPLQGGYGYTF. For the CDR3, the DNA is TGCAGCGTACCATTACAGGGAGGCTATGGCTACACCTTC. The chain combines TRBV29-1 with TRBJ1-2; tentatively, D is TRBD1 (6 bases). CDR1 and CDR2 (germline): SQVTM, ANQGSEA. Deletions cut 6 bases from V and 4 bases from J, with 15 bases between. The CDR3 covers 13 residues. The whole variable domain, filled in from reference TRBV29-1 and TRBJ1-2, reads SAVISQKPSRDICQRGTSLTIQCQVDSQVTMMFWYRQQPGQSLTLIATANQGSEATYESGFVIDKFPISRPNLTFSTLTVSNMSPEDSSIYLCSVPLQGGYGYTFGSGTRLTVV.

This clonotype occurred many times. The rearrangement links TRBV20-1 to TRBJ1-5, with 7 bases that match TRBD1. This CDR3 is built from 16 residues. V trimming: 4 bases; J trimming: 0 bases; junction bases outside the gene matches: 9. CDR1 DFQATT and CDR2 SNEGSKA come from the germline V gene (reference sequence). The CDR3: CSANQRQGSSNQPQHF. CDR3 DNA sequence: TGCAGTGCTAACCAAAGACAGGGCAGTAGCAATCAGCCCCAGCATTTT.

In this sample, this clonotype turned up a few times. CDR3 region: CASSPYSRWDRSRNIQYF. Here the CDR3 DNA reads TGTGCCAGCAGCCCATATTCCAGGTGGGACCGAAGTAGAAACATTCAGTACTTC. The V and J genes are TRBV27 and TRBJ2-4, with D perhaps being TRBD1 or TRBD2 (5 bases each). Germline V gene sequence: CDR1 MNHEY, CDR2 SMNVEV (reference sequence). The CDR3 has 18 amino acids. Trimming removed 6 bases at V and 6 bases at J, with 27 bases between.

The chain recombines TRBV28 with TRBJ1-1; D may be TRBD1 (6 bases). Germline values: CDR1 MDHEN, CDR2 SYDVKM. The CDR3 consists of 14 residues. V dropped 7 bases and J dropped 8 bases, with 20 bases sitting between them. The DNA for the CDR3 is TGTGCCAGCATCCAAGGGACACAAGGGCTGGAAGCTTTCTTT. Amino acid sequence: CASIQGTQGLEAFF.

This clonotype was seen ten or more times. This sequence joins TRBV7-2 and TRBJ1-6; possibly TRBD1 for D (6 bases). V was cut by 5 bases and J by 6 bases, with 17 bases left in between. The CDR3 extends over 16 amino acids. Germline V gene data show CDR1 as SGHTA and CDR2 as FQGNSA. CDR3 residues: CASSLTGSDTNSPLHF. CDR3 DNA sequence: TGTGCCAGCAGCCTAACAGGGAGCGACACTAATTCACCCCTCCACTTT.

This chain joins TRBV4-1 and TRBJ2-1; 8 bases map to TRBD1. With 4 bases clipped from V and 2 bases from J, the junction kept 4 bases outside the gene matches. Per the germline V gene, CDR1 is MGHRA and CDR2 is YSYEKL. The CDR3 consists of 15 residues. The CDR3 DNA follows: TGCGCCAGCAGCCCCGGACAGGGTCCCTACAATGAGCAGTTCTTC. It translates to CASSPGQGPYNEQFF.

Worth noting for this clonotype: An end of the junction differs from the germline gene, which may be a read error. The chain joins TRBV29-1 to TRBJ2-7; TRBD2 agrees at 8 bases. Germline assignment: CDR1 SQVTM and CDR2 ANQGSEA. This CDR3 comprises 11 residues. CDR3 residues: CSVGRAGEQYF. The CDR3 DNA sequence: TGTAGCGTCGGGAGGGCGGGCGAGCAGTACTTC.

This clonotype has more than one count but fewer than ten. This chain links TRBV24-1 with TRBJ2-2, with D hard to call. The V end lost 12 bases, the J end lost 4 bases, and 14 bases lay between the germline ends. There are 13 residues in the CDR3. Germline CDR1 is KGHDR and CDR2 is SFDVKD. The CDR3 region has the DNA TGTGCCCGCCGCGAACAGCCCACCGGGGAGCTGTTTTTT. It codes for CARREQPTGELFF.

The gene calls are TRBV11-2 and TRBJ1-1, with D possibly TRBD1 on 6 matching bases. V gave up 2 bases and J gave up 1 base, with 17 bases separating them. The germline V gene has CDR1 SGHAT and CDR2 FQNNGV. This CDR3 region has 17 residues. CDR3 in amino acids: CASSLSWSRGPNTEAFF. CDR3 DNA sequence: TGTGCCAGCAGCTTATCGTGGTCCAGGGGCCCGAACACTGAAGCTTTCTTT. Using reference TRBV11-2 and TRBJ1-1 for the parts outside the CDR3, the full variable domain is EAGVAQSPRYKIIEKRQSVAFWCNPISGHATLYWYQQILGQGPKLLIQFQNNGVVDDSQLPKDRFSAERLKGVDSTLKIQPAKLEDSAVYLCASSLSWSRGPNTEAFFGQGTRLTVV.

This clonotype was recorded at least ten times. The rearrangement uses TRBV7-2 and TRBJ1-4; D is unclear. V was shortened by 3 bases and J by 3 bases, with 11 bases between the two germline ends. This CDR3 has 15 residues. CDR1 SGHTA and CDR2 FQGNSA come from the germline V gene. The CDR3 loop reads CASSLGSGANEKLFF. The CDR3 DNA sequence: TGTGCCAGCAGCTTGGGCTCGGGAGCTAATGAAAAACTGTTTTTT.

The J gene is TRBJ2-7, the V gene TRBV27; D tentatively fits TRBD1 or TRBD2 (5 bases each). This CDR3 contains 13 residues. Trimming took off 0 bases at V and 6 bases at J, with 9 bases between the two ends. In germline, CDR1 is MNHEY, CDR2 SMNVEV (reference sequence). This chain's CDR3 is CASSLSGTAEQYF. In DNA form, the CDR3 reads TGTGCCAGCAGTTTATCAGGGACGGCCGAGCAGTACTTC.

V is TRBV2 and J is TRBJ1-1; D may be TRBD1 (6 bases). The germline V gene has CDR1 SNHLY and CDR2 FYNNEI. This CDR3 region has 12 residues. V was trimmed by 5 bases and J by 11 bases, leaving 15 bases between them. The CDR3 is CASSLYREEAFF. The CDR3 nucleotides read TGTGCCAGCAGTTTGTACAGGGAGGAGGCTTTCTTT.

This chain links TRBV7-9 with TRBJ1-1; TRBD1 might be the D (6 bases). Trimming cost V 5 bases and J 4 bases, with 23 bases left between them. CDR1 SEHNR and CDR2 FQNEAQ come from the germline V gene (reference sequence). There are 17 residues in the CDR3. The DNA of the CDR3 is TGTGCCAGCAGCGAAAGACAGGTCCCTACTGAAAGCACTGAAGCTTTCTTT. Translating gives CASSERQVPTESTEAFF.

This clonotype was observed at least ten times. V gene TRBV29-1 combines with J gene TRBJ2-7; D unresolved. The CDR3 totals 13 residues. Between the trimmed V and J ends, which lost 3 bases and 2 bases, there was a span of 11 bases. The germline gives CDR1 SQVTM, CDR2 ANQGSEA. The CDR3, as DNA: TGCAGCGTTGAGGGGAATGTTCCCTACGAGCAGTACTTC. Its protein product is CSVEGNVPYEQYF.

The chain combines TRBV2 with TRBJ2-1, with 7 nucleotides matching TRBD2. The V segment lost 1 base and the J segment 12 bases; nucleotides outside the gene matches: 9. The CDR3 loop spans 14 amino acids. CDR1 is SNHLY, CDR2 FYNNEI, per germline. The DNA of the CDR3 is TGTGCCAGCAGTGAAGGTCTAGCGGAAACAACGCAGTTCTTC. Translation: CASSEGLAETTQFF. The whole variable domain, remainder taken from reference TRBV2 and TRBJ2-1, is EPEVTQTPSHQVTQMGQEVILRCVPISNHLYFYWYRQILGQKVEFLVSFYNNEISEKSEIFDDQFSVERPDGSNFTLKIRSTKLEDSAMYFCASSEGLAETTQFFGPGTRLTVL.

Ten or more counts support this clonotype. The chain has TRBV3-1 and TRBJ2-2, with 7 nucleotides matching TRBD2. V gave up 3 bases and J gave up 2 bases; unmatched junction bases: 3. The germline V gene has CDR1 LGHDT and CDR2 YNNKEL (reference sequence). The CDR3 is made up of 15 amino acids. CDR3 in DNA: TGTGCCAGCAGCCACCGACTAGCTAACACCGGGGAGCTGTTTTTT. It encodes CASSHRLANTGELFF.

This clonotype was seen repeatedly, ten times or more. In nucleotides, the CDR3 is TGCAGTGCTAGAGATTATTCGAGCGGGAGGTACAATGAGCAGTTCTTC. Encoded protein: CSARDYSSGRYNEQFF. The chain uses TRBV20-1 and TRBJ2-1, with 9 bases matching TRBD2. CDR1 DFQATT and CDR2 SNEGSKA come from the germline V gene (reference sequence). V gave up 0 bases and J gave up 4 bases; unmatched junction bases: 7. The CDR3 covers 16 residues.

The chain combines TRBV12-3 or TRBV12-4 with TRBJ2-7; the match to TRBD2 covers 8 bases. This CDR3 comprises 12 residues. Trimming cost V 8 bases and J 7 bases; bases outside gene matches: 7. The CDR3 protein is CASSRGGWEQYF. CDR3 nucleotides: TGTGCCAGCTCCCGGGGGGGCTGGGAGCAGTACTTC.

The table lists this clonotype with many counts. This rearrangement joins TRBV5-1 to TRBJ1-5; TRBD1 agrees at 9 bases. The J segment lost 6 bases and the V segment lost 4 bases, leaving 5 bases of the junction unmatched. This CDR3 has 14 residues. Germline CDR1 SGHRS, CDR2 YFSETQ. CDR3 sequence: CASSPGTGTQPQHF. The CDR3 region has the DNA TGCGCCAGCAGCCCTGGGACAGGGACTCAGCCCCAGCATTTT.

This clonotype was recorded at least ten times. The V call is TRBV4-3, the J call TRBJ2-5, with D unclear. The CDR3 is 14 residues long. CDR1 and CDR2 from the germline V gene are LGHNA and YSLEER. Trimming removed 0 bases from V and 4 bases from J, with 9 bases in between. CDR3 in DNA: TGCGCCAGCAGCCAAGATACGGGTCCAGAGACCCAGTACTTC. This sequence encodes CASSQDTGPETQYF.

The gene calls are TRBV11-2 and TRBJ1-2; perhaps TRBD1 as D (5 bases). The CDR3 contains 14 residues. With 5 bases removed from V and 4 bases from J, the gap between germline ends came to 14 bases. Germline CDR1 and CDR2: SGHAT and FQNNGV. The chain's CDR3 is CASSPRRDRYGYTF. Here the CDR3 DNA reads TGTGCCAGCAGCCCCCGGCGGGACCGCTATGGCTACACCTTC.

The V and J genes are TRBV20-1 and TRBJ2-2; either TRBD1 or TRBD2 may fit D (5 bases each). The germline V and J ends were trimmed by 0 bases and 2 bases, with 13 bases remaining between them. Germline assignment: CDR1 DFQATT and CDR2 SNEGSKA (reference sequence). The CDR3 covers 16 residues. CDR3 in DNA: TGCAGTGCTAGAGATCCCCGGGGCTCAAACACCGGGGAGCTGTTTTTT. Translation gives CSARDPRGSNTGELFF.

The chain uses TRBV2 and TRBJ2-2, with TRBD1 as a possible D gene (5 bases). The germline gives CDR1 SNHLY, CDR2 FYNNEI. V lost 4 bases to trimming and J lost 6 bases, with 9 bases between them. The CDR3 is made up of 13 amino acids. The DNA for the CDR3 is TGTGCCAGCAGTGGAGAAGGGGCCGGGGAGCTGTTTTTT. It specifies CASSGEGAGELFF.

As concerns this clonotype: In this CDR3 the conserved last residue, phenylalanine or tryptophan, is missing, so a read error is likely. The DNA is left out, because the CDR3 cannot be placed on it with certainty; the CDR3 is given as TCRdb lists it. This sequence joins TRBV28 and TRBJ2-3. The CDR3 is 10 amino acids long, termini counted. Germline V gives CDR1 MDHEN, CDR2 SYDVKM. This CDR3 is CASSFRTLNL.